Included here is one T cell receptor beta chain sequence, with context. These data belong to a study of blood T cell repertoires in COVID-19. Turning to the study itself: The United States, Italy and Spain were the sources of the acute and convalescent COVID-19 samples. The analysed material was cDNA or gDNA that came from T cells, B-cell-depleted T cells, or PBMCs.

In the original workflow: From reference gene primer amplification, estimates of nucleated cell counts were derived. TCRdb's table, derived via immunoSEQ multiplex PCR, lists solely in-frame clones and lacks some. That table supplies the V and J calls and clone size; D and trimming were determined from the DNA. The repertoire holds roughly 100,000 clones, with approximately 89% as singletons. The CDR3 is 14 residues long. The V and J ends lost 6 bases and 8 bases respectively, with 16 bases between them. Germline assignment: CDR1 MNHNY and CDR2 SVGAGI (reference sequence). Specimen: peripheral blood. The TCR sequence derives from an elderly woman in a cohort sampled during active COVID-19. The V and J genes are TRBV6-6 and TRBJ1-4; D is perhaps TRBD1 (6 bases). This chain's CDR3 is CASSTGGTGEKLFF. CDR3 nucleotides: TGTGCCAGCAGCACGGGTGGAACAGGGGAAAAACTGTTTTTT.